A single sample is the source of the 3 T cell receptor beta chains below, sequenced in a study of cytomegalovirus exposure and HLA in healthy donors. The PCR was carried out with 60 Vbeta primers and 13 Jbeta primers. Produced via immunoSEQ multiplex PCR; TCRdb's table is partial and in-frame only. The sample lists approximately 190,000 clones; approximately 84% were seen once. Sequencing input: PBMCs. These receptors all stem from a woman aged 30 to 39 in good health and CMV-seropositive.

The CDR3 is CATRSGSRYNEQFF. The CDR3 region has the DNA TGTGCCACCAGAAGCGGGAGCCGGTACAATGAGCAGTTCTTC. The chain links TRBV19 to TRBJ2-1; TRBD2 matches at 8 bases. The V gene's germline CDR1 is LNHDA and CDR2 SQIVND (reference sequence). The J segment lost 4 bases and the V segment lost 10 bases, leaving 9 bases of the junction unmatched. The CDR3 is made up of 14 amino acids.

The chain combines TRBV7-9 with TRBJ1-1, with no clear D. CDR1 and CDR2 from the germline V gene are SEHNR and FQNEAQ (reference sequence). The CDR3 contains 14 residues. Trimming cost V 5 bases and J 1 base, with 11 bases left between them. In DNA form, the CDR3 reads TGTGCCAGCAGCCCCCCCGCCGGGAACACTGAAGCTTTCTTT. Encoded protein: CASSPPAGNTEAFF.

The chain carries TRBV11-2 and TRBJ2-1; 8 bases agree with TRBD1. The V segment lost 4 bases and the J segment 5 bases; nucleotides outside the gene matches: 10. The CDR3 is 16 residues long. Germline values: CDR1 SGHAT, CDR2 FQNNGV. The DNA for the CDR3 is TGTGCCAGCAGCTCCCTGGCAGGGGGCTTTAACAATGAGCAGTTCTTC. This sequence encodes CASSSLAGGFNNEQFF.